These T cell receptor beta chains were read from a single sample in a study of CD8 T cells in Susac syndrome. TCRdb reprocessed the immunoSEQ multiplex PCR reads with MiXCR, giving one entry per CDR3 protein. The sample has under 70,000 distinct CDR3 sequences; 95% are singletons. The specimen was CD8+ T cells from PBMCs. Every receptor here comes from a human donor with Susac syndrome. CDR3s include the opening cysteine and the closing phenylalanine or tryptophan. D genes are given only for firm matches. Clone size is given for some rows only: seen once, a few or many times, or a class if the clone is expanded.

abundance	d_gene	v_gene	j_gene	len	CDR3nt	CDR3aa
NA	TRBD1	TRBV20-1	TRBJ1-5	15	TGCAGTGCTAGAGATGTGACAGGGTTGAATCAGCCCCAGCATTTT	CSARDVTGLNQPQHF
NA	TRBD1	TRBV9	TRBJ2-3	20	TGTGCCAGCAGCGTAGCTAGTGAGACAGGGGGGTCTTATCATAGAGATACGCAGTATTTT	CASSVASETGGSYHRDTQYF
NA	NA	TRBV4-2	TRBJ2-1	13	TGTGCCAGCAGCCAAGGAGGGGACAATGAGCAGTTCTTC	CASSQGGDNEQFF
NA	NA	TRBV5-1	TRBJ2-5	13	TGCGCCACCTCAGCGGGTTTAATCGAGACCCAGTACTTC	CATSAGLIETQYF
NA	TRBD2	TRBV11-2	TRBJ2-3	13	TGTGCCAGCAGCTTACCTCTAGCGGGGGAACAGTATTTT	CASSLPLAGEQYF
NA	NA	TRBV9	TRBJ1-1	15	TGTGCCAGCAGCGTAGCTCAGGGGCAGAACACTGAAGCTTTCTTT	CASSVAQGQNTEAFF
once	NA	TRBV3-1	TRBJ2-5	18	TGTGCCAGCAGCCAAAGGGCGGCTCGGGGCAGAACCCAGGAGACCCAGTACTTC	CASSQRAARGRTQETQYF
NA	NA	TRBV7-9	TRBJ2-1	16	TGTGCCAGCAGCCCTCGAGAGGGCGATGCGTACAATGAGCAGTTCTTC	CASSPREGDAYNEQFF
NA	TRBD1	TRBV3-1	TRBJ2-7	17	TGTGCCAGCAGCCCGGATATCCGGGACAGGGTCTCCTACGAGCAGTACTTC	CASSPDIRDRVSYEQYF
NA	NA	TRBV7-9	TRBJ2-1	13	TGTGCCAGCAGCTCGGGTGGCTACAATGAGCAGTTCTTC	CASSSGGYNEQFF
NA	TRBD1	TRBV12-3/TRBV12-4	TRBJ2-3	14	TGTGCCAGCAGTACCCGGGACAGGGCAAATACGCAGTATTTT	CASSTRDRANTQYF
NA	NA	TRBV20-1	TRBJ2-3	13	TGCAGTGCTAGAGATCGTGGGGGAGATACGCAGTATTTT	CSARDRGGDTQYF
NA	TRBD2	TRBV4-3	TRBJ2-1	15	TGCGCCAGCAGCCAAGGGTTCGGGGGGGGCATCACGCAGTTCTTC	CASSQGFGGGITQFF
once	NA	TRBV30	TRBJ1-1	14	TGTGCCTGGAGTTTGGGCCAAATGGACACAGAAGCTTTCTTT	CAWSLGQMDTEAFF
NA	TRBD1	TRBV30	TRBJ1-5	14	TGTGCCTGGAGTGCAGGGGGCGGCCGGCAGCCCCAGCATTTT	CAWSAGGGRQPQHF
NA	NA	TRBV30	TRBJ2-7	12	TGTGCCTGGAACTCGGGAACCTACGAGCAGTACTTC	CAWNSGTYEQYF
NA	NA	TRBV20-1	TRBJ2-1	14	TGCAGTGCTAGAGTCCAGGGTCTCAACAATGAGCAGTTCTTC	CSARVQGLNNEQFF
NA	NA	TRBV15	TRBJ1-6	13	TGTGCCACCAGCCAATGGGGAAATTCACCCCTCCACTTT	CATSQWGNSPLHF
NA	NA	TRBV20-1	TRBJ2-2	16	TGCAGTGCTAGAGATAGAGTAGCGGTTAACACCGGGGAGCTGTTTTTT	CSARDRVAVNTGELFF
NA	NA	TRBV15	TRBJ1-1	14	TGTGCCACCAGCAGAGCGGGTTTTAACACTGAAGCTTTCTTT	CATSRAGFNTEAFF
NA	TRBD1	TRBV4-3	TRBJ2-7	17	TGCGCCAGCAGCCAAAACCCTTCGCCGGGACAGGGATACGAGCAGTACTTC	CASSQNPSPGQGYEQYF
NA	TRBD2	TRBV4-1	TRBJ2-1	17	TGCGCCAGCAGCCAAATGGTAGGCGGGGGGGCCTACAATGAGCAGTTCTTC	CASSQMVGGGAYNEQFF
NA	NA	TRBV24-1	TRBJ2-5	13	TGTGCCACCAGTGACGCGAAGAAGGAGACCCAGTACTTC	CATSDAKKETQYF
NA	TRBD1	TRBV27	TRBJ1-5	15	TGTGCCAGCAGTTTGGGCAGGGGGTTGGGTCAGCCCCAGCATTTT	CASSLGRGLGQPQHF
once	NA	TRBV28	TRBJ2-1	17	TGTGCCAGCAGTTTAACCCTTTACGGGGGGCTGTACAATGAGCAGTTCTTC	CASSLTLYGGLYNEQFF
once	NA	TRBV12-3/TRBV12-4	TRBJ1-1	11	TGTGCCAGCAGTTTGAGGGTTGAAGCTTTCTTT	CASSLRVEAFF
NA	NA	TRBV5-1	TRBJ1-2	14	TGCGCCAGCAGCTTGGACAGGCACCTCTATGGCTACACCTTC	CASSLDRHLYGYTF
NA	NA	TRBV6-1	TRBJ2-1	15	TGTGCCAGCAGTGAAGAGGGGGGGGGTTACAATGAGCAGTTCTTC	CASSEEGGGYNEQFF
NA	TRBD1	TRBV20-1	TRBJ2-1	14	TGCAGTGCTACTGGACAGGGTAATTGGGGTGAGCAGTTCTTC	CSATGQGNWGEQFF
NA	TRBD1	TRBV7-9	TRBJ2-7	15	TGTGCCAGCACCGTTACTAGGACAGGGGCCTACGAGCAGTACTTC	CASTVTRTGAYEQYF
NA	TRBD2	TRBV2	TRBJ2-1	15	TGTGCCAGCAGCGGACTAGCGGATACCTACAATGAGCAGTTCTTC	CASSGLADTYNEQFF
NA	NA	TRBV7-3	TRBJ2-2	15	TGTGCCAGCAGCTTAGAGGGGGGTCTTGCCGGGGAGCTGTTTTTT	CASSLEGGLAGELFF
NA	NA	TRBV27	TRBJ1-2	13	TGTGCCAGCAGTTTCAACAAAATCAATGGCTACACCTTC	CASSFNKINGYTF
NA	NA	TRBV30	TRBJ1-1	15	TGTGCCTGGAGTGATTTTTGGGAGATGAACACTGAAGCTTTCTTT	CAWSDFWEMNTEAFF
NA	TRBD2	TRBV20-1	TRBJ2-1	14	TGCAGTGCAAGGAGCGGGGTCTCCTACAATGAGCAGTTCTTC	CSARSGVSYNEQFF
NA	TRBD1	TRBV7-8	TRBJ1-5	15	TGTGCCAGCACCCCATGGGGACAGCACAATCAGCCCCAGCATTTT	CASTPWGQHNQPQHF
NA	NA	TRBV12-3/TRBV12-4	TRBJ2-2	13	TGTGCCAACCGGGAACCGAACACCGGGGAGCTGTTTTTT	CANREPNTGELFF